These 31 T cell receptor beta chains originate from one sample sequenced in a study of immune evolution from preneoplasia to lung adenocarcinoma. TCRdb's copy holds only in-frame clones and misses some; the assay was immunoSEQ multiplex PCR. The sample has 6,500 to 7,500 clones; 70% to 80% are singletons. Sequencing was performed on FFPE minimally invasive lung adenocarcinoma tissue. The receptors stem from a person aged 65 to 85 with lung adenocarcinoma.

This chain joins TRBV15 and TRBJ2-5, with unresolved D. The CDR3 runs to 14 residues. The V end lost 0 bases, the J end lost 5 bases, and 10 bases lay between the germline ends. In germline, CDR1 is LNHNV, CDR2 YYDKDF (reference sequence). For the CDR3, the DNA is TGTGCCACCAGCAGAGATACCCAGAGTGAGACCCAGTACTTC. It translates to CATSRDTQSETQYF.

V gene TRBV5-1 combines with J gene TRBJ2-3, with TRBD2 matching over 15 bases. The V segment lost 4 bases and the J segment 3 bases; nucleotides outside the gene matches: 3. Germline CDR1 SGHRS, CDR2 YFSETQ. The length of the CDR3 is 16 residues. The CDR3 sequence: CASSAGTSGRTDTQYF. The CDR3 DNA reads TGCGCCAGCAGCGCCGGGACTAGCGGGAGGACAGATACGCAGTATTTT.

This chain uses TRBV27 with TRBJ2-7, with TRBD1 matching over 8 bases. V shed 1 base and J 7 bases; nucleotides not matched to a gene: 9. Germline V gene data show CDR1 as MNHEY and CDR2 as SMNVEV (reference sequence). This CDR3 contains 15 residues. The CDR3 sequence: CASSLWATGGREQYF. CDR3 sequence (DNA): TGTGCCAGCAGTTTATGGGCCACAGGGGGTCGAGAGCAGTACTTC.

CDR3 in amino acids: CACTAGGTDTQYF. CDR3 bases: TGTGCCTGTACGGCAGGGGGCACAGATACGCAGTATTTT. The rearrangement joins TRBV30 to TRBJ2-3; possibly TRBD1 for D (6 bases). This CDR3 has 13 residues. Germline-derived CDR1 and CDR2 are GTSNPN and SVGIG (reference sequence). Between the trimmed V and J ends, which lost 6 bases and 1 base, there was a span of 11 bases. Based on the CDR3 plus reference TRBV30 and TRBJ2-3, the full variable domain is SQTIHQWPATLVQPVGSPLSLECTVEGTSNPNLYWYRQAAGRGLQLLFYSVGIGQISSEVPQNLSASRPQDRQFILSSKKLLLSDSGFYLCACTAGGTDTQYFGPGTRLTVL.

This rearrangement joins TRBV6-6 to TRBJ1-1; 7 nucleotides match TRBD1. The CDR3 extends over 15 amino acids. V dropped 2 bases and J dropped 6; count of bases not matched to a gene: 9. The germline V gene has CDR1 MNHNY and CDR2 SVGAGI (reference sequence). The CDR3: CASSYDRDLSPEAFF. CDR3 sequence (DNA): TGTGCCAGCAGTTACGACAGGGATCTTTCGCCTGAAGCTTTCTTT.

This clone showed up just once. V and J are TRBV5-6 and TRBJ2-7; D remains ambiguous. Germline V gene lookup returns CDR1 SGHDT and CDR2 YYEEEE. Trimming shortened V by 3 bases and J by 4 bases, and 17 bases separated the two germline ends. The CDR3 is 15 amino acids. In DNA form, the CDR3 reads TGTGCCAGCAGCTACCTTGGACCGTCGTCGTACGAGCAGTACTTC. Translation: CASSYLGPSSYEQYF.

This clone was counted once. The chain joins TRBV5-1 to TRBJ2-2; 7 bases map to TRBD1. CDR3 length: 16 amino acids. The germline V gene encodes CDR1 SGHRS and CDR2 YFSETQ. Trimming at V came to 4 bases and at J to 2 bases, leaving 8 bases not matched to a gene. Here the CDR3 reads CASSPNGQENTGELFF. In DNA form, the CDR3 reads TGCGCCAGCAGCCCCAACGGACAGGAAAACACCGGGGAGCTGTTTTTT.

CDR3 region: CASSFDSSYEQYF. CDR3 nucleotide sequence: TGTGCCAGCAGCTTCGACAGTTCCTACGAGCAGTACTTC. V gene TRBV7-8 combines with J gene TRBJ2-7; possible D gene TRBD1, 5 bases. CDR3 length: 13 amino acids. With 3 bases removed from V and 1 base from J, the gap between germline ends came to 7 bases. CDR1 and CDR2 from the germline V gene are SGHVS and FQNEAQ.

The chain joins TRBV5-4 to TRBJ2-7; TRBD1 matches 8 bases. This CDR3 comprises 14 residues. CDR1 SGHNT and CDR2 YYREEE come from the germline V gene (reference sequence). The ends lost 3 bases at V and 4 bases at J; junction bases unmatched: 6. DNA for the CDR3: TGTGCCAGCAGCTCGCAGGGGGCCGGGTACGAGCAGTACTTC. This gives the protein CASSSQGAGYEQYF.

This clone has only one observation. In DNA form, the CDR3 reads TGTGCCAGCAGCTTAGGACTAGCGGGACGCCCCTCCTACGAGCAGTACTTC. This encodes CASSLGLAGRPSYEQYF. V and J are TRBV7-2 and TRBJ2-7; 11 nucleotides match TRBD2. V lost 1 base and J lost 0; bases outside the gene matches: 5. CDR1 is SGHTA, CDR2 FQGNSA, per germline. This CDR3 contains 17 residues.

This chain links TRBV11-2 with TRBJ2-1; maybe TRBD1 (5 bases). The ends were cut back, 0 bases at V and 6 bases at J, with 9 bases in the middle. This CDR3 is built from 14 residues. CDR1 is SGHAT, CDR2 FQNNGV, per germline. This CDR3 is CASSLELDSNEQFF. The CDR3 DNA reads as TGTGCCAGCAGCTTAGAATTAGACAGCAATGAGCAGTTCTTC.

V gene TRBV28 combines with J gene TRBJ2-7, with 9 bases aligning to TRBD2. The CDR3 runs 20 residues. CDR1 MDHEN and CDR2 SYDVKM come from the germline V gene. The J segment lost 0 bases and the V segment lost 6 bases, leaving 21 bases of the junction unmatched. This chain's CDR3 is CASRPNLDLAGVSSSYEQYF. In DNA, the CDR3 is TGTGCCAGCAGACCCAACTTAGACTTAGCGGGGGTTTCGAGCTCCTACGAGCAGTACTTC.

This chain links TRBV7-2 with TRBJ2-7, with TRBD1 matching 10 bases. Germline CDR1 SGHTA, CDR2 FQGNSA. J gave up 4 bases and V 1 base, and 7 bases lay outside the gene matches. This CDR3 region has 16 residues. CDR3 sequence (DNA): TGTGCCAGCAGCTTAGACCCTCCGGGACAGGGGTACGAGCAGTACTTC. This translates into CASSLDPPGQGYEQYF.

The CDR3, as DNA: TGTGCCAGCAGCTTGGCCACCGGGGAGCTGTTTTTT. Translated, it gives CASSLATGELFF. This chain joins TRBV5-4 and TRBJ2-2, with D hard to call. Germline CDR1 SGHNT, CDR2 YYREEE (reference sequence). V was cut by 0 bases and J by 4 bases, with 1 base left in between. There are 12 residues in the CDR3.

This clone came up once. The rearrangement joins TRBV13 to TRBJ2-7; TRBD1 or TRBD2 may be the D gene (5 bases each). Germline CDR1 is PRHDT and CDR2 is FYEKMQ (reference sequence). The CDR3 covers 12 residues. Between the trimmed V and J ends, which lost 3 bases and 2 bases, there was a span of 5 bases. The DNA of the CDR3 is TGTGCCAGCAGCTTGGGGGCCTACGAGCAGTACTTC. It encodes CASSLGAYEQYF.

This chain joins TRBV28 and TRBJ2-5; D is unclear. This CDR3 spans 12 amino acids. Germline V gene data show CDR1 as MDHEN and CDR2 as SYDVKM. Deletions cut 3 bases from V and 6 bases from J, with 8 bases between. This chain's CDR3 is CASSLNFKTQYF. The CDR3 bases are TGTGCCAGCAGTTTGAATTTTAAGACCCAGTACTTC.

The chain couples TRBV19 to TRBJ2-2; 7 bases fit TRBD2. CDR1 and CDR2 from the germline V gene are LNHDA and SQIVND (reference sequence). With V trimmed by 10 bases and J by 1 base, 6 bases remained unmatched. CDR3 length: 14 residues. Written as DNA, the CDR3 is TGTGCCACCCGAGCGGGAATGAACACCGGGGAGCTGTTTTTT. Translating it yields CATRAGMNTGELFF.

Regarding this clone: This specimen includes other DNA sequences encoding the same CDR3. The chain is built from TRBV19 and TRBJ2-1; 13 bases map to TRBD2. Germline assignment: CDR1 LNHDA and CDR2 SQIVND (reference sequence). The V gene end was trimmed by 3 bases and the J gene end by 7 bases; junction bases not matched to a gene: 9. The CDR3 length is 17 residues. CDR3 region: CASSIQLAGGPGNEQFF. CDR3 DNA sequence: TGTGCCAGTAGTATCCAACTAGCGGGAGGGCCGGGGAATGAGCAGTTCTTC.

This chain uses TRBV29-1 with TRBJ1-2; weak D call: TRBD1 (5 bases). V was shortened by 6 bases and J by 8 bases, with 16 bases between the two germline ends. Germline V lookup: CDR1 SQVTM, CDR2 ANQGSEA. There are 12 residues in the CDR3. For the CDR3, the DNA is TGCAGCGTCCCTAGGGGTCGACGGGGCTACACCTTC. Its protein product is CSVPRGRRGYTF.

The V and J genes are TRBV5-4 and TRBJ2-7, with TRBD2 matching 8 bases. The V gene's germline CDR1 is SGHNT and CDR2 YYREEE (reference sequence). This CDR3 contains 15 residues. J gave up 2 bases and V 0 bases, and 4 bases lay outside the gene matches. For the CDR3, the DNA is TGTGCCAGCAGCTTGGCCGCGGGGGGTCCCTACGAGCAGTACTTC. Translated, it gives CASSLAAGGPYEQYF.

J is TRBJ2-2 and V is TRBV7-6, with TRBD2 matching over 13 bases. This CDR3 is built from 18 residues. Germline lookup yields CDR1 SGHVS and CDR2 FNYEAQ. Germline trimming cut 4 bases from V and 5 bases from J; bases unmatched to any gene: 10. CDR3 DNA sequence: TGTGCCAGCAGCTCGCCCCGGACTAGCGGGAGTTTTACCGGGGAGCTGTTTTTT. Translating it yields CASSSPRTSGSFTGELFF. Filled out from reference TRBV7-6 and TRBJ2-2, the complete variable domain reads GAGVSQSPRYKVTKRGQDVALRCDPISGHVSLYWYRQALGQGPEFLTYFNYEAQQDKSGLPNDRFSAERPEGSISTLTIQRTEQRDSAMYRCASSSPRTSGSFTGELFFGEGSRLTVL.

This chain links TRBV9 with TRBJ2-2; 7 bases align to TRBD1. Germline trimming cut 0 bases from V and 4 bases from J; bases unmatched to any gene: 15. The length of the CDR3 is 19 residues. Germline V gives CDR1 SGDLS, CDR2 YYNGEE. The DNA of the CDR3 is TGTGCCAGCAGCGTAGCCTCAAGAGGGGGCGCTTTCTTCACCGGGGAGCTGTTTTTT. Its translation is CASSVASRGGAFFTGELFF.

The V call is TRBV11-2, the J call TRBJ2-7; D is unclear. V was cut by 1 base and J by 3 bases, with 10 bases left in between. Germline CDR1 and CDR2: SGHAT and FQNNGV. The CDR3 runs to 14 residues. This CDR3 reads CASSLGTVGYEQYF. CDR3 bases: TGTGCCAGCAGCTTAGGGACCGTGGGCTACGAGCAGTACTTC. Drawing the rest from reference TRBV11-2 and TRBJ2-7, the complete variable domain is EAGVAQSPRYKIIEKRQSVAFWCNPISGHATLYWYQQILGQGPKLLIQFQNNGVVDDSQLPKDRFSAERLKGVDSTLKIQPAKLEDSAVYLCASSLGTVGYEQYFGPGTRLTVT.

This clone has only a few counts. The chain links TRBV9 to TRBJ1-5; 10 bases match TRBD1. Trimming cost V 4 bases and J 7 bases; bases outside gene matches: 8. The CDR3 length is 15 residues. Looked up from germline, CDR1 is SGDLS and CDR2 is YYNGEE. This CDR3 reads CASSHDGTGEQPQHF. The CDR3 coding sequence is TGTGCCAGCAGCCATGACGGGACAGGGGAGCAGCCCCAGCATTTT.

Comment on this clone: Other DNA sequences from this sample encode an identical CDR3 as well. The chain is built from TRBV5-4 and TRBJ2-5; D call uncertain. Deletions cut 0 bases from V and 0 bases from J, with 0 bases between. Germline assignment: CDR1 SGHNT and CDR2 YYREEE (reference sequence). The CDR3 is made up of 12 amino acids. CDR3: CASSLDQETQYF. CDR3 DNA: TGTGCCAGCAGCTTGGACCAAGAGACCCAGTACTTC. Together with reference TRBV5-4 and TRBJ2-5, the CDR3 gives the full variable domain: ETGVTQSPTHLIKTRGQQVTLRCSSQSGHNTVSWYQQALGQGPQFIFQYYREEENGRGNFPPRFSGLQFPNYSSELNVNALELDDSALYLCASSLDQETQYFGPGTRLLVL.

This clone is large by share. J is TRBJ2-1 and V is TRBV11-2; 9 positions match TRBD2. Losses at the gene ends were 2 bases for V and 5 bases for J; bases not matched to a gene: 4. The length of the CDR3 is 15 residues. The germline V gene encodes CDR1 SGHAT and CDR2 FQNNGV. The CDR3 nucleotides read TGTGCCAGCAGCTTACTAGCGGGAATCAACAATGAGCAGTTCTTC. Translation gives CASSLLAGINNEQFF. Full variable domain (remainder filled in from reference TRBV11-2 and TRBJ2-1): EAGVAQSPRYKIIEKRQSVAFWCNPISGHATLYWYQQILGQGPKLLIQFQNNGVVDDSQLPKDRFSAERLKGVDSTLKIQPAKLEDSAVYLCASSLLAGINNEQFFGPGTRLTVL.

This clone has more than one count but fewer than ten. J is TRBJ2-7 and V is TRBV7-3; 8 bases match TRBD1. Unmatched junction bases numbered 8, after V lost 2 bases and J lost 2 bases. The CDR3 covers 16 residues. Looked up from germline, CDR1 is SGHTA and CDR2 is FQGTGA. CDR3 region: CASSLAGGASTYEQYF. Here the CDR3 DNA reads TGTGCCAGCAGCTTAGCAGGGGGCGCATCTACCTACGAGCAGTACTTC.

The chain couples TRBV14 to TRBJ1-2; unclear D gene. Per the germline V gene, CDR1 is SGHDN and CDR2 is FVKESK. Between the trimmed V and J ends, which lost 3 bases and 5 bases, there was a span of 7 bases. CDR3 length: 12 amino acids. In DNA, the CDR3 is TGTGCCAGCAGCCAGGGTCCGTATGGCTACACCTTC. Its protein is CASSQGPYGYTF.

J is TRBJ2-3 and V is TRBV29-1, with 7 nucleotides matching TRBD1. The CDR3 extends over 14 amino acids. CDR1 is SQVTM and CDR2 is ANQGSEA in the germline V gene. V lost 3 bases, J lost 2 bases, and 5 bases stayed unmatched. The CDR3 is CSVDRTGPTDTQYF. CDR3 bases: TGCAGCGTTGACCGGACAGGTCCCACAGATACGCAGTATTTT.

This clone has just one count. This chain connects TRBV19 to TRBJ2-1, with D possibly being TRBD2 (5 bases). With 5 bases removed from V and 5 bases from J, the gap between germline ends came to 10 bases. Germline V CDR1 and CDR2: LNHDA, SQIVND (reference sequence). The CDR3 covers 13 residues. The DNA for the CDR3 is TGTGCCAGTAGTTTGAGACTAAACAATGAGCAGTTCTTC. It codes for CASSLRLNNEQFF.

This clone was seen a handful of times. The chain joins TRBV5-6 to TRBJ2-1, with no clear D. Trimming left V 3 bases short and J 8 bases short, with 15 bases between. Germline CDR1 is SGHDT and CDR2 is YYEEEE. This CDR3 region has 14 residues. CDR3 residues: CASSSGGPHDEQFF. Written as DNA, the CDR3 is TGTGCCAGCAGCTCCGGTGGGCCTCACGATGAGCAGTTCTTC.